The 19 T cell receptor beta chains given below trace back to one sample, sequenced in a study of shared clonotypes between healthy human individuals. Repertoires were generated with immunoSEQ multiplex PCR, while TCRdb's copy carries only in-frame clones and drops some. Of around 330,000 clones in the sample, approximately 79% are singletons; the top ten hold around a tenth. Sequencing used memory CD4+ T cells sorted from blood. The subset here: CD45RA-negative fraction. These TCRs come from a man aged 30-40 years in good health.

The chain employs TRBV6-1 and TRBJ2-7; TRBD2 is a possible D gene (5 bases). The germline gives CDR1 MNHNS, CDR2 SASEGT. This CDR3 is 13 amino acids long. Trimming left V 8 bases short and J 7 bases short, with 18 bases between. CDR3 sequence: CASSTRSSGEQYF. In DNA, the CDR3 is TGTGCCAGCTCTACCAGGTCCTCGGGGGAGCAGTACTTC.

The V and J genes are TRBV27 and TRBJ1-5, with 8 bases fitting TRBD1. There are 16 residues in the CDR3. With V trimmed by 3 bases and J by 4 bases, 8 bases remained unmatched. CDR1 MNHEY and CDR2 SMNVEV come from the germline V gene (reference sequence). CDR3 DNA: TGTGCCAGCAGTTTCTCGGCAGGGGGCGGTAATCAGCCCCAGCATTTT. It yields the protein CASSFSAGGGNQPQHF.

At least ten counts were recorded for this clone. The chain couples TRBV5-1 to TRBJ2-5, with 7 bases that match TRBD1. The CDR3 loop spans 14 amino acids. J lost 2 bases, V lost 4 bases, and 5 bases had no gene match. Germline CDR1 and CDR2: SGHRS and YFSETQ. CDR3: CASSRTQGQETQYF. As DNA, the CDR3 is TGCGCCAGCAGCCGAACACAGGGGCAAGAGACCCAGTACTTC.

The chain combines TRBV14 with TRBJ2-3; TRBD1 matches at 8 bases. Looked up from germline, CDR1 is SGHDN and CDR2 is FVKESK. The CDR3 runs to 15 residues. Trimming cost V 4 bases and J 6 bases; bases outside gene matches: 9. CDR3 bases: TGTGCCAGCAGCCTCCGGACAGGGATAACGGATACGCAGTATTTT. Translated, it gives CASSLRTGITDTQYF.

The chain joins TRBV5-5 to TRBJ1-2; no clear D gene. The germline CDR1 and CDR2 sequences are SGHKS and YYEKEE (reference sequence). CDR3 length: 15 amino acids. Deletions cut 0 bases from V and 0 bases from J, with 9 bases between. The CDR3 DNA follows: TGTGCCAGCAGCTTGGGTAGGTTAGCTAACTATGGCTACACCTTC. This encodes CASSLGRLANYGYTF. The whole variable domain, remainder taken from reference TRBV5-5 and TRBJ1-2, is DAGVTQSPTHLIKTRGQQVTLRCSPISGHKSVSWYQQVLGQGPQFIFQYYEKEERGRGNFPDRFSARQFPNYSSELNVNALLLGDSALYLCASSLGRLANYGYTFGSGTRLTVV.

The J gene is TRBJ2-1, the V gene TRBV27, with a tentative D call TRBD2 (7 bases). CDR1 and CDR2 (germline): MNHEY, SMNVEV (reference sequence). The CDR3 consists of 23 residues. Trimming pared 8 bases from V and 2 bases from J, leaving 40 bases between. CDR3 nucleotide sequence: TGTGCCAGCCTCGGGCCGCCAGCAGTGGGGCGGTGGGGGGGCCGGAGCCCCTACAATGAGCAGTTCTTC. Encoded protein: CASLGPPAVGRWGGRSPYNEQFF.

The chain carries TRBV5-5 and TRBJ2-7; no clear D gene. Germline CDR1 SGHKS, CDR2 YYEKEE (reference sequence). This CDR3 spans 14 amino acids. The ends were cut back, 0 bases at V and 5 bases at J, with 12 bases in the middle. In DNA form, the CDR3 reads TGTGCCAGCAGCTTGGTTGTGGGTTCGGACGAGCAGTACTTC. Encoded protein: CASSLVVGSDEQYF.

In nucleotides, the CDR3 is TGTGCCAGTAGCGCCCTTCTTAGAAACAATGAGCAGTTCTTC. Residues: CASSALLRNNEQFF. The chain uses TRBV2 and TRBJ2-1; D might be TRBD2 (5 bases). The germline V gene has CDR1 SNHLY and CDR2 FYNNEI. Trimming stripped 9 bases from V and 5 bases from J, with 17 bases between. This CDR3 region has 14 residues.

J is TRBJ1-6 and V is TRBV5-1, with D perhaps TRBD1 (5 bases). Per germline, CDR1 SGHRS and CDR2 YFSETQ. The V and J ends lost 1 base and 8 bases respectively, with 16 bases between them. The CDR3 runs 16 residues. The CDR3 DNA reads TGCGCCAGCAGCTTGAGAGGCGGGACGGAGTATTCACCCCTCCACTTT. This gives the protein CASSLRGGTEYSPLHF.

This clone has just one count. This chain joins TRBV18 and TRBJ1-5; D unclear. The germline gives CDR1 KGHSH, CDR2 LQKENI. The length of the CDR3 is 13 residues. Between the trimmed V and J ends, which lost 1 base and 4 bases, there was a span of 5 bases. CDR3 sequence (DNA): TGTGCCAGCTCACCACAGAGGAATCAGCCCCAGCATTTT. It encodes CASSPQRNQPQHF.

The V and J genes are TRBV6-5 and TRBJ1-5; D is unresolved. Germline CDR1 and CDR2: MNHEY and SVGAGI. The germline V and J ends were trimmed by 0 bases and 5 bases, with 11 bases remaining between them. The CDR3 covers 15 residues. This chain's CDR3 is CASSYSRNGDQPQHF. CDR3 DNA sequence: TGTGCCAGCAGTTACTCTAGGAACGGAGATCAGCCCCAGCATTTT.

The V and J genes are TRBV11-2 and TRBJ2-3, with D hard to call. This CDR3 is 13 amino acids long. V was cut by 4 bases and J by 1 base, with 6 bases left in between. Germline lookup yields CDR1 SGHAT and CDR2 FQNNGV. The CDR3 here is CASSWPGTDTQYF. The CDR3 DNA follows: TGTGCCAGCAGCTGGCCGGGCACAGATACGCAGTATTTT. Combining the CDR3 with reference TRBV11-2 and TRBJ2-3 gives the whole variable domain EAGVAQSPRYKIIEKRQSVAFWCNPISGHATLYWYQQILGQGPKLLIQFQNNGVVDDSQLPKDRFSAERLKGVDSTLKIQPAKLEDSAVYLCASSWPGTDTQYFGPGTRLTVL.

Concerning this clone: A much more abundant neighbour one base away suggests this may be a read error. The V gene is TRBV11-3, the J gene TRBJ2-3; D unresolved. With 2 bases removed from V and 2 bases from J, the gap between germline ends came to 2 bases. This CDR3 is built from 12 residues. CDR1 is SGHNT, CDR2 YENEEA, per germline. The CDR3 here is CASSLNTDTQYF. CDR3 DNA: TGTGCCAGCAGCTTAAACACAGATACGCAGTATTTT.

The V and J genes are TRBV11-1 and TRBJ1-1, with 7 bases aligning to TRBD1. The J segment lost 1 base and the V segment lost 5 bases, leaving 7 bases of the junction unmatched. This CDR3 comprises 15 residues. The germline gives CDR1 SGHAT, CDR2 FQDESV (reference sequence). As DNA, the CDR3 is TGTGCCAGCAGCCAAACCGGGACAGCGAACACTGAAGCTTTCTTT. Its protein is CASSQTGTANTEAFF.

The genes are TRBV7-8 and TRBJ1-4, with a possible D match to TRBD1 (6 bases). Germline V gives CDR1 SGHVS, CDR2 FQNEAQ. The CDR3 length is 15 residues. Trimming pared 4 bases from V and 7 bases from J, leaving 16 bases between. The CDR3 sequence is CASSYQGTRFEKLFF. The CDR3 DNA sequence: TGTGCCAGCAGCTACCAAGGGACACGATTTGAAAAACTGTTTTTT. Complete variable domain (other parts from reference TRBV7-8 and TRBJ1-4): GAGVSQSPRYKVAKRGQDVALRCDPISGHVSLFWYQQALGQGPEFLTYFQNEAQLDKSGLPSDRFFAERPEGSVSTLKIQRTQQEDSAVYLCASSYQGTRFEKLFFGSGTQLSVL.

A few counts support this clone. The V call is TRBV6-1, the J call TRBJ1-2, with D unclear. CDR1 and CDR2 (germline): MNHNS, SASEGT. The V end lost 2 bases, the J end lost 4 bases, and 8 bases lay between the germline ends. This CDR3 has 13 residues. The CDR3 protein is CASSERATYGYTF. DNA of the CDR3: TGTGCCAGCAGTGAACGGGCCACCTATGGCTACACCTTC.

The rearrangement uses TRBV5-1 and TRBJ2-2; 10 bases are shared with TRBD2. The germline CDR1 and CDR2 sequences are SGHRS and YFSETQ. CDR3 length equals 17 residues. J lost 3 bases, V lost 5 bases, and 10 bases had no gene match. CDR3 loop: CASSSTSGAGDTGELFF. The CDR3 DNA sequence: TGCGCCAGCAGTAGCACTAGCGGGGCGGGTGACACCGGGGAGCTGTTTTTT.

This sequence joins TRBV27 and TRBJ2-1; D possibly corresponds to TRBD2 (6 bases). The CDR3 sequence is 15 residues long. Trimming left V 7 bases short and J 3 bases short, with 16 bases between. The germline V gene has CDR1 MNHEY and CDR2 SMNVEV (reference sequence). The CDR3 loop reads CASIQRGLDYNEQFF. CDR3 bases: TGTGCCAGCATCCAACGGGGGTTAGACTACAATGAGCAGTTCTTC.

The chain employs TRBV10-3 and TRBJ1-2, with no clear D. CDR1 ENHRY and CDR2 SYGVKD come from the germline V gene. With 0 bases removed from V and 0 bases from J, the gap between germline ends came to 11 bases. The CDR3 loop spans 16 amino acids. DNA of the CDR3: TGTGCCATCAGTGAGTCGCTTGGGAAAACTAACTATGGCTACACCTTC. This encodes CAISESLGKTNYGYTF.